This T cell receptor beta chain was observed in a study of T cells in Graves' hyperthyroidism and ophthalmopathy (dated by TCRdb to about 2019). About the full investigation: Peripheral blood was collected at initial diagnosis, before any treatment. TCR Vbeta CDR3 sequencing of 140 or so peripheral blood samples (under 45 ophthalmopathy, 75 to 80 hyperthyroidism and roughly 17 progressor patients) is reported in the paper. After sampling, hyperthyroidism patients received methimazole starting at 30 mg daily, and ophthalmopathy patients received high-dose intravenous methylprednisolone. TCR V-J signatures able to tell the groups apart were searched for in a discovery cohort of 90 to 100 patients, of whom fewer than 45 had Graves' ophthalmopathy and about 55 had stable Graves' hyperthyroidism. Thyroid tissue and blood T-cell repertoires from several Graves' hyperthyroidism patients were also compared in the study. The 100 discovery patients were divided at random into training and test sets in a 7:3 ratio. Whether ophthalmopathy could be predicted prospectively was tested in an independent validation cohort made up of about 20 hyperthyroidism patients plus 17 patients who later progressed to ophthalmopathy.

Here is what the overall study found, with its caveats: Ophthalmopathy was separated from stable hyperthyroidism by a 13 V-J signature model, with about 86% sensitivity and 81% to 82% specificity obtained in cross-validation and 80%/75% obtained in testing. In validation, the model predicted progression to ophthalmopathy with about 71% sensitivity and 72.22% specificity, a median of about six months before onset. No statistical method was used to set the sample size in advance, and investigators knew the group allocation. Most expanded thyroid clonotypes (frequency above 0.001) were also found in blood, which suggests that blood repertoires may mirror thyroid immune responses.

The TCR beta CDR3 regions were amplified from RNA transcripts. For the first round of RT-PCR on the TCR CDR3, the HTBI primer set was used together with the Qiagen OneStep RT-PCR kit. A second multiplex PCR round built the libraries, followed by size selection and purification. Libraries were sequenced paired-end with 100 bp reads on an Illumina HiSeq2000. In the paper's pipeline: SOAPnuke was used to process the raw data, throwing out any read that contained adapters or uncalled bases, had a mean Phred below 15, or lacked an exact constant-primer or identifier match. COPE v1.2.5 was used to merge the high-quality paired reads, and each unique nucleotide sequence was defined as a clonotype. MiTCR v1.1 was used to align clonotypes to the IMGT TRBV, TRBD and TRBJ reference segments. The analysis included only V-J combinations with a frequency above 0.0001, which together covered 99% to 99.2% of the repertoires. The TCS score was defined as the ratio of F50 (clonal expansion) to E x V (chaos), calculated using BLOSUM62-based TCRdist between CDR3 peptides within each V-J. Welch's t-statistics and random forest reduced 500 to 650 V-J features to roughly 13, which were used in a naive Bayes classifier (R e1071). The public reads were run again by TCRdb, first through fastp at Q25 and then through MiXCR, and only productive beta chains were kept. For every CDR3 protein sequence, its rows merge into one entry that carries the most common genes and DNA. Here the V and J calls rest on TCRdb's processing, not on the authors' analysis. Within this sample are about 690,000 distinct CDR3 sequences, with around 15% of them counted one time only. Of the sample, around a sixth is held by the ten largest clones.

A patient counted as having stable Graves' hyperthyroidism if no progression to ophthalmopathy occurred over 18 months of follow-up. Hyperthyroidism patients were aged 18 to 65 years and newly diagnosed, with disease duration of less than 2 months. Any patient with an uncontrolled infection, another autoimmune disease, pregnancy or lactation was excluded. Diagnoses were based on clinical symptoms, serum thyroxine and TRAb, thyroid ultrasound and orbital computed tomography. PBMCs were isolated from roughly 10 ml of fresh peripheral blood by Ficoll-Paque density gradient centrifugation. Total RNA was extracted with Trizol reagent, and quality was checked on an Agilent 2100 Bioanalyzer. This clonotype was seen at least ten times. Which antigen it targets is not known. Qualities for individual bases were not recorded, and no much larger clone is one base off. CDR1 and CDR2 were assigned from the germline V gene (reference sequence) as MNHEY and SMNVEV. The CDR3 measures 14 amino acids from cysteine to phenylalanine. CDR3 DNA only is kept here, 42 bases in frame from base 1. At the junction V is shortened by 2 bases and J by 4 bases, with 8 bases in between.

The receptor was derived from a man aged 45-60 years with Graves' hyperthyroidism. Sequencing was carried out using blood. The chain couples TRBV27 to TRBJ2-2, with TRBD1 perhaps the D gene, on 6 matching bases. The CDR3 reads CASSLIQGTGELFF. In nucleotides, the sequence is TGTGCCAGCAGTTTAATACAGGGCACCGGGGAGCTGTTTTTT.